Shown below are 14 T cell receptor beta chains from a single sample sequenced in a study of T-cell memory formation after mild COVID-19. TCRdb reanalysed the 5' RACE reads using MiXCR and keeps one entry per CDR3 protein. Among 250,000 to 300,000 distinct CDR3 sequences listed, around 15% were seen once. Sequencing used PBMCs or a T cell subset sorted from them (not recorded which). The receptors stem from a man aged 18 to 30 who had mild COVID-19 (a few samples of this study predate the infection). Cell type and time point are not known.

This chain links TRBV11-2 with TRBJ2-2, with D perhaps TRBD1 or TRBD2 (5 bases each). The CDR3 length is 12 residues. Between the trimmed V and J ends, which lost 7 bases and 5 bases, there was a span of 8 bases. The germline V gene has CDR1 SGHAT and CDR2 FQNNGV. The CDR3, as DNA: TGTGCCAGCAAGAGGGGAACCGGGGAGCTGTTTTTT. Residues: CASKRGTGELFF.

V usage is TRBV6-5 and J usage is TRBJ1-2; D remains ambiguous. The germline V gene encodes CDR1 MNHEY and CDR2 SVGAGI. Trimming took 6 bases from V and 8 from J, leaving 16 bases between them. The CDR3 spans 13 residues. CDR3 loop: CASSANTARGYTF. The CDR3 DNA reads TGTGCCAGCAGCGCTAACACAGCTCGAGGCTACACCTTC.

This clonotype was found many times. The chain links TRBV4-2 to TRBJ1-4; D remains ambiguous. CDR3 length: 14 residues. Germline values: CDR1 LGHNA, CDR2 YNFKEQ. V lost 4 bases to trimming and J lost 0 bases, with 6 bases between them. The CDR3 spells CASSPQATNEKLFF. Here the CDR3 DNA reads TGTGCCAGCAGCCCCCAGGCAACTAATGAAAAACTGTTTTTT.

The chain combines TRBV7-9 with TRBJ2-7; 9 nucleotides agree with TRBD1. Germline V gene lookup returns CDR1 SEHNR and CDR2 FQNEAQ (reference sequence). The CDR3 contains 14 residues. V was clipped by 4 bases and J by 3 bases; unmatched bases: 4. CDR3 in DNA: TGTGCCAGCAGCTGGGACAGGGATGACTACGAGCAGTACGTC. Translated, it gives CASSWDRDDYEQYV.

This clonotype has only a few counts. V gene TRBV12-3 or TRBV12-4 combines with J gene TRBJ2-3, with 10 nucleotides matching TRBD2. Trimming at V came to 4 bases and at J to 6 bases, leaving 7 bases not matched to a gene. The CDR3 runs to 15 residues. The CDR3 region has the DNA TGTGCCAGCAGTTCCGCAGCGGGGGGGCTGGATACGCAGTATTTT. This encodes CASSSAAGGLDTQYF.

This clonotype was counted only a few times. V usage is TRBV5-5 and J usage is TRBJ1-1; D remains ambiguous. Trimming shortened V by 3 bases and J by 0 bases, and 12 bases separated the two germline ends. CDR1 is SGHKS and CDR2 is YYEKEE in the germline V gene (reference sequence). The CDR3 spans 15 residues. The chain's CDR3 is CASSSVQSLNTEAFF. The CDR3 region has the DNA TGTGCCAGCAGCTCCGTACAGAGTTTGAACACTGAAGCTTTCTTT.

This rearrangement joins TRBV5-6 to TRBJ1-1, with D possibly being TRBD1 (5 bases). The CDR3 consists of 14 residues. Between the trimmed V and J ends, which lost 3 bases and 7 bases, there was a span of 16 bases. Germline V lookup: CDR1 SGHDT, CDR2 YYEEEE. The CDR3: CASSWGSDRLEAFF. CDR3 bases: TGTGCCAGCAGCTGGGGGTCGGACCGACTTGAAGCTTTCTTT. The whole variable domain, filled in from reference TRBV5-6 and TRBJ1-1, reads DAGVTQSPTHLIKTRGQQVTLRCSPKSGHDTVSWYQQALGQGPQFIFQYYEEEERQRGNFPDRFSGHQFPNYSSELNVNALLLGDSALYLCASSWGSDRLEAFFGQGTRLTVV.

This clonotype appeared a few times. The rearrangement uses TRBV5-1 and TRBJ2-1; D possibly corresponds to TRBD1 (6 bases). Germline-derived CDR1 and CDR2 are SGHRS and YFSETQ. This CDR3 has 13 amino acids. V dropped 2 bases and J dropped 9 bases, with 12 bases sitting between them. The CDR3 protein is CASSFPGVSEQFF. DNA for the CDR3: TGCGCCAGCAGCTTCCCAGGGGTGAGTGAGCAGTTCTTC.

This clonotype was observed a few times. As DNA, the CDR3 is TGTGCCAGCAGCTTAGGGACTAGCGGGGGATACACAGATACGCAGTATTTT. It specifies CASSLGTSGGYTDTQYF. The chain uses TRBV11-2 and TRBJ2-3; 13 positions agree with TRBD2. V gave up 1 base and J gave up 2 bases; unmatched junction bases: 3. The CDR3 spans 17 residues. Germline V lookup: CDR1 SGHAT, CDR2 FQNNGV.

This chain joins TRBV29-1 and TRBJ1-2; D unclear. This CDR3 contains 13 residues. Trimming cost V 2 bases and J 10 bases, with 17 bases left between them. Germline V gene sequence: CDR1 SQVTM, CDR2 ANQGSEA. The CDR3 loop is CSVERVAYDVYTF. DNA of the CDR3: TGCAGCGTTGAACGGGTGGCCTATGATGTCTACACCTTC.

The J gene is TRBJ1-4, the V gene TRBV4-1; the D is unclear. The germline gives CDR1 MGHRA, CDR2 YSYEKL. The CDR3 runs 16 residues. V gave up 4 bases and J gave up 8 bases, with 20 bases separating them. The CDR3 sequence: CASSRGRTLLDEKLFF. The CDR3 bases are TGCGCCAGCAGCCGCGGACGGACTCTTCTTGACGAAAAACTGTTTTTT.

In this sample, this clonotype turned up once. This chain joins TRBV12-3 or TRBV12-4 and TRBJ1-1; D is uncertain. V was trimmed by 7 bases and J by 3 bases, leaving 12 bases between them. The CDR3 loop spans 13 amino acids. This CDR3 reads CASNMEGDTEAFF. The CDR3 DNA reads TGTGCCAGCAATATGGAGGGAGACACTGAAGCTTTCTTT.

This chain connects TRBV7-9 to TRBJ2-5; D call uncertain. The CDR3 sequence is 13 residues long. Germline V gene data show CDR1 as SEHNR and CDR2 as FQNEAQ (reference sequence). Trimming removed 6 bases at V and 4 bases at J, with 12 bases between. CDR3 DNA sequence: TGTGCCAGCAGAGGACCGGCGATAGAGACCCAGTACTTC. This sequence encodes CASRGPAIETQYF.

This clonotype was seen only a few times. The rearrangement uses TRBV20-1 and TRBJ1-5; D perhaps matches TRBD1 (5 bases). The CDR3 is made up of 15 amino acids. Germline CDR1 is DFQATT and CDR2 is SNEGSKA (reference sequence). Trimming took off 2 bases at V and 2 bases at J, with 13 bases between the two ends. CDR3 in amino acids: CSARSLGTGNQPQHF. The CDR3 DNA follows: TGCAGTGCTAGATCGTTGGGGACGGGCAATCAGCCCCAGCATTTT.